Presented here are 17 T cell receptor beta chains from one specimen sequenced in a study of Ad26.COV2.S vaccination and SARS-CoV-2 variants (dated by TCRdb to about 2021). The sample's treatment or condition label is to be understood as: roughly 20 received Ad26.COV2.S at low or high dose, single or two shots; roughly five received placebo; per-sample allocation not given. For vaccine and placebo recipients, repertoires were sequenced using samples collected on day 63 after the first injection. Preparation of the library involved the immunoSEQ multiplex PCR assay. TCRdb stores this immuneACCESS table with in-frame sequences only. Part of the clones is absent; in the studies checked, under half of the shortfall reflects unresolved V genes, and no reason is known for the rest. This sample has hundreds of thousands of clones in its table, and over 80% of those were observed once. Around 1.7% of the sample is held by the ten biggest clonotypes.

The sample in question was peripheral blood, obtained in a trial of Ad26.COV2.S vaccine versus placebo. The receptors stem from a person between 18 and 65 years old who received the Ad26.COV2.S COVID-19 vaccine or a placebo.

This clone came up once. V usage is TRBV3-1 (or the pseudogene TRBV3-2) and J usage is TRBJ2-1, with TRBD1 as a possible D gene (5 bases). Germline-derived CDR1 and CDR2 are LGHDT and YNNKEL (reference sequence). The CDR3 is 14 amino acids. V gave up 4 bases and J gave up 7 bases, with 14 bases separating them. CDR3 DNA: TGTGCCAGCAGCCGAAGGGCAGGGAAGAATGAGCAGTTCTTC. Amino acid sequence: CASSRRAGKNEQFF.

J is TRBJ2-3 and V is TRBV14, with TRBD2 matching over 8 bases. The CDR3 has 17 residues. V shed 0 bases, J shed 2 bases, and the junction held 7 bases outside the gene matches. The germline V gene encodes CDR1 SGHDN and CDR2 FVKESK. CDR3 loop: CASSQDPSGGTTDTQYF. DNA for the CDR3: TGTGCCAGCAGCCAAGACCCCAGCGGGGGTACCACAGATACGCAGTATTTT.

As to this clone: The junction departs from the called germline gene at one end, perhaps through a read error. The V call is TRBV4-3, the J call TRBJ1-5; D is possibly TRBD1 (5 bases). Per germline, CDR1 LGHNA and CDR2 YSLEER. This CDR3 has 11 amino acids. The CDR3 DNA sequence: TGCGCCAGCGGCCAGGGCCAGCCCCAGCATTTT. It yields the protein CASGQGQPQHF.

The chain is built from TRBV28 and TRBJ1-5; 7 bases align to TRBD1. V was clipped by 4 bases and J by 0 bases; unmatched bases: 12. The CDR3 length is 18 residues. Per the germline V gene, CDR1 is MDHEN and CDR2 is SYDVKM. CDR3 bases: TGTGCCAGCAGTTGGGACAGCTTCGACACTTATAGCAATCAGCCCCAGCATTTT. Its translation is CASSWDSFDTYSNQPQHF.

The V gene is TRBV12-3 or TRBV12-4, the J gene TRBJ1-4; TRBD1 is a possible D gene (5 bases). Trimming left V 8 bases short and J 4 bases short, with 11 bases between. This CDR3 contains 13 residues. The CDR3 DNA is TGTGCCAGCCGCGAGGGGAGTAATGAAAAACTGTTTTTT. It specifies CASREGSNEKLFF.

This chain uses TRBV6-4 with TRBJ2-1; 9 nucleotides agree with TRBD1. This CDR3 comprises 16 residues. Per the germline V gene, CDR1 is MRHNA and CDR2 is SNTAGT. J gave up 4 bases and V 5 bases, and 9 bases lay outside the gene matches. The CDR3 loop reads CASSFTGTGIYNEQFF. The CDR3, as DNA: TGTGCCAGCAGTTTCACCGGGACAGGGATTTACAATGAGCAGTTCTTC.

This clone was found once. The V and J genes are TRBV7-6 and TRBJ2-2; the match to TRBD2 covers 7 bases. V trimming: 5 bases; J trimming: 6 bases; junction bases outside the gene matches: 6. Looked up from germline, CDR1 is SGHVS and CDR2 is FNYEAQ. The CDR3 is 14 amino acids. The CDR3 here is CASSPRAGAGELFF. The CDR3 DNA is TGTGCCAGCAGCCCAAGGGCGGGGGCCGGGGAGCTGTTTTTT.

The chain recombines TRBV11-2 with TRBJ1-2; D is undetermined. The CDR3 has 13 residues. V was clipped by 1 base and J by 7 bases, with 10 bases between them. CDR1 and CDR2 from the germline V gene are SGHAT and FQNNGV. Written as DNA, the CDR3 is TGTGCCAGCAGCTTAGGAGTGGCGGGTGGCTACACCTTC. Protein: CASSLGVAGGYTF.

The chain links TRBV6-2 or TRBV6-3 to TRBJ2-3; D not certain. In germline, CDR1 is MNHEY, CDR2 SVGEGT. V was cut by 6 bases and J by 0 bases, with 4 bases left in between. The CDR3 runs 12 residues. The DNA for the CDR3 is TGTGCCAGCAGCCGTAGCACAGATACGCAGTATTTT. Translated: CASSRSTDTQYF.

The chain couples TRBV6-5 to TRBJ1-5, with D possibly TRBD1 on 6 matching bases. The germline gives CDR1 MNHEY, CDR2 SVGAGI. The CDR3 length is 15 residues. The ends were cut back, 5 bases at V and 6 bases at J, with 17 bases in the middle. CDR3 protein: CASSPGGGQGQPQHF. The CDR3 coding sequence is TGTGCCAGCAGTCCCGGGGGGGGCCAAGGTCAGCCCCAGCATTTT.

The chain combines TRBV5-1 with TRBJ2-7; tentative D call: TRBD1 (6 bases). This CDR3 is 15 amino acids long. V lost 9 bases, J lost 0 bases, and 19 bases lay in between. Germline V gene data show CDR1 as SGHRS and CDR2 as YFSETQ. DNA for the CDR3: TGCGCCAACGAATTCAGGGGTCCTAGCTCCTACGAGCAGTACTTC. Its protein is CANEFRGPSSYEQYF.

The DNA for the CDR3 is TGCGCCAGCACCAGCGGACAGGGACTCTACACAGATACGCAGTATTTT. This gives the protein CASTSGQGLYTDTQYF. The V call is TRBV5-1, the J call TRBJ2-3; 8 bases agree with TRBD1. The V gene end was trimmed by 6 bases and the J gene end by 2 bases; junction bases not matched to a gene: 11. This CDR3 has 16 residues. From germline, CDR1 is SGHRS and CDR2 YFSETQ.

This clone was observed once. The chain joins TRBV5-6 to TRBJ1-4, with a tentative D call TRBD1 (6 bases). The length of the CDR3 is 17 residues. CDR1 SGHDT and CDR2 YYEEEE come from the germline V gene. Between the trimmed V and J ends, which lost 2 bases and 5 bases, there was a span of 19 bases. Written as DNA, the CDR3 is TGTGCCAGCAGCTTTAGGCGGGACAAACCCAGCAATGAAAAACTGTTTTTT. It yields the protein CASSFRRDKPSNEKLFF.

This clone was counted a single time. The V gene is TRBV30, the J gene TRBJ2-1; unclear D gene. V lost 0 bases and J lost 1, with 13 bases in between. This CDR3 region has 16 residues. The germline V gene has CDR1 GTSNPN and CDR2 SVGIG (reference sequence). DNA of the CDR3: TGTGCCTGGAGTGTAGATCGTGCCCAGTCCTACAATGAGCAGTTCTTC. Translating it yields CAWSVDRAQSYNEQFF.

The chain joins TRBV27 to TRBJ2-2; D is uncertain. The V end lost 7 bases, the J end lost 0 bases, and 15 bases lay between the germline ends. This CDR3 is built from 16 residues. CDR1 is MNHEY, CDR2 SMNVEV, per germline (reference sequence). The CDR3 loop reads CASTLWSATNTGELFF. CDR3 DNA: TGTGCCAGCACTCTTTGGTCAGCAACGAACACCGGGGAGCTGTTTTTT.

The rearrangement uses TRBV5-1 and TRBJ1-4, with 8 bases matching TRBD1. This CDR3 has 14 residues. The germline V gene has CDR1 SGHRS and CDR2 YFSETQ. Trimming at V came to 4 bases and at J to 6 bases, leaving 5 bases not matched to a gene. The chain's CDR3 is CASSPDRGDEKLFF. The CDR3 DNA follows: TGCGCCAGCAGCCCCGACAGGGGTGATGAAAAACTGTTTTTT. The full variable domain, completed using reference TRBV5-1 and TRBJ1-4, is KAGVTQTPRYLIKTRGQQVTLSCSPISGHRSVSWYQQTPGQGLQFLFEYFSETQRNKGNFPGRFSGRQFSNSRSEMNVSTLELGDSALYLCASSPDRGDEKLFFGSGTQLSVL.

The chain has TRBV5-4 and TRBJ2-3; 10 bases are shared with TRBD1. Germline CDR1 and CDR2: SGHNT and YYREEE (reference sequence). V gave up 2 bases and J gave up 3 bases; unmatched junction bases: 12. This CDR3 is built from 18 residues. CDR3 bases: TGTGCCAGCAGCTTACTCCCGGGACAGGGGTTTTTGACAGATACGCAGTATTTT. Protein: CASSLLPGQGFLTDTQYF.